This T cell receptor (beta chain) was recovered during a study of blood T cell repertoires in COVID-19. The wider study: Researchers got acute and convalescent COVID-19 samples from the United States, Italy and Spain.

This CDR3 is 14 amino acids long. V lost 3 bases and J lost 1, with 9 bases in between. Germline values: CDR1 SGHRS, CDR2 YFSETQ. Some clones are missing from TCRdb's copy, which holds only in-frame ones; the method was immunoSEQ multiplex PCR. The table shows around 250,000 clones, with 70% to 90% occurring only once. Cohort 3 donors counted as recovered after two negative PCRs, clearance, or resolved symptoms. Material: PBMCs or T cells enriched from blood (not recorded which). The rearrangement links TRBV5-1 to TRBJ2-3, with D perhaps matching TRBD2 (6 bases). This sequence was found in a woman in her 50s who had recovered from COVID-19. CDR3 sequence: CASSSGTRTDTQYF. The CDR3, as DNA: TGCGCCAGCAGCTCCGGGACTCGCACAGATACGCAGTATTTT.